This TCR beta chain is drawn from a study of blood T cell repertoires in COVID-19. For the study at large: T cells, B-cell-depleted T cells, or PBMCs supplied cDNA or gDNA.

This CDR3 comprises 13 residues. The V end lost 6 bases, the J end lost 7 bases, and 13 bases lay between the germline ends. Germline V CDR1 and CDR2: MNHEY, SVGAGI. Original data processing: It was from reference gene primer amplification that nucleated cell counts were estimated. Here immunoSEQ multiplex PCR was the method, and the copy in TCRdb shows in-frame clones only, minus some. The V and J calls and clone size were taken over from that table, and D and trimming were inferred from the DNA. The repertoire holds around 150,000 clones, 85% to 90% seen once, with under 3.5% in the top ten. The J gene is TRBJ2-1, the V gene TRBV6-5, with D perhaps TRBD2 (5 bases). The sequence was collected from an older woman with active COVID-19. Sequenced material: peripheral blood. The CDR3 here is CASRRARTNEQFF. CDR3 DNA: TGTGCCAGCAGGAGGGCCCGTACGAATGAGCAGTTCTTC.